Following are 19 T cell receptor beta chains from one sample sequenced in a study of long-term antiretroviral therapy in people with HIV (dated by TCRdb to between 2021 and 2022). The immunoSEQ hsTCRB v3.0 assay was used at survey level resolution for TRB variable region sequencing. TCRdb's version of the immuneACCESS table is confined to in-frame rearrangements and falls short of the full clone set. An unresolved V gene accounts for under half of the shortfall where checked; the remainder is of unknown origin. Counted in this sample were roughly 24,000 clones; around 86% of them appeared once. The ten largest make up roughly 7% of the sample. The sequencing used unsorted PBMCs, collected 1.8 years before starting antiretroviral therapy. The source of these receptors is a woman aged 25 to 39 with HIV.

The DNA of the CDR3 is TGTGCCAGCAGCGACAGGGCCTGGGGCTACACCTTC. Protein product: CASSDRAWGYTF. The V gene is TRBV9, the J gene TRBJ1-2; perhaps TRBD1 as D (6 bases). Trimming left V 3 bases short and J 8 bases short, with 11 bases between. The germline gives CDR1 SGDLS, CDR2 YYNGEE. This CDR3 is 12 amino acids long.

This chain joins TRBV9 and TRBJ2-1, with D tentatively TRBD1 or TRBD2 (5 bases each). Germline loops: CDR1 SGDLS, CDR2 YYNGEE. V shed 3 bases and J shed 4 bases, with 17 bases lying between them. This CDR3 comprises 16 residues. DNA of the CDR3: TGTGCCAGCAGCGCGGCCGGGACCTCAGGGTACAATGAGCAGTTCTTC. It is translated as CASSAAGTSGYNEQFF. Full variable domain (missing parts from reference TRBV9 and TRBJ2-1): DSGVTQTPKHLITATGQRVTLRCSPRSGDLSVYWYQQSLDQGLQFLIQYYNGEERAKGNILERFSAQQFPDLHSELNLSSLELGDSALYFCASSAAGTSGYNEQFFGPGTRLTVL.

The chain couples TRBV9 to TRBJ2-2, with no clear D. V dropped 4 bases and J dropped 7 bases, with 17 bases sitting between them. In germline, CDR1 is SGDLS, CDR2 YYNGEE. This CDR3 is built from 15 residues. CDR3 amino acids: CASSPQEASGGELFF. Here the CDR3 DNA reads TGTGCCAGCAGCCCACAAGAGGCTTCGGGCGGGGAGCTGTTTTTT.

The J gene is TRBJ2-2, the V gene TRBV6-5; possibly TRBD1 for D (6 bases). This CDR3 is built from 11 residues. Germline CDR1 MNHEY, CDR2 SVGAGI. Deletions cut 8 bases from V and 8 bases from J, with 9 bases between. Here the CDR3 DNA reads TGTGCCAGCGGGCAGGGGGGGGAGCTGTTTTTT. Residues: CASGQGGELFF.

The chain uses TRBV6-1 and TRBJ1-3; 7 positions agree with TRBD1. With V trimmed by 3 bases and J by 8 bases, 7 bases remained unmatched. Germline-derived CDR1 and CDR2 are MNHNS and SASEGT. The CDR3 is 14 residues long. The chain's CDR3 is CASSETGYVDTIYF. The DNA for the CDR3 is TGTGCCAGCAGTGAGACAGGGTACGTGGACACCATATATTTT.

V gene TRBV5-5 combines with J gene TRBJ2-2; D is unresolved. Germline CDR1 and CDR2: SGHKS and YYEKEE (reference sequence). The V end was cut by 4 bases, the J end by 1 base, with 5 bases between. This CDR3 spans 13 amino acids. The CDR3 region is CASSPGNTGELFF. The CDR3 DNA sequence: TGTGCCAGCAGCCCAGGGAACACCGGGGAGCTGTTTTTT.

The chain links TRBV29-1 to TRBJ1-1, with D perhaps TRBD1 (5 bases). This CDR3 comprises 12 residues. V shed 7 bases and J shed 7 bases, with 16 bases lying between them. Germline V CDR1 and CDR2: SQVTM, ANQGSEA. CDR3 nucleotide sequence: TGCAGCGGCGCAGGGTTCGGGAATGAAGCTTTCTTT. It encodes CSGAGFGNEAFF. The whole variable domain, filled in from reference TRBV29-1 and TRBJ1-1, reads SAVISQKPSRDICQRGTSLTIQCQVDSQVTMMFWYRQQPGQSLTLIATANQGSEATYESGFVIDKFPISRPNLTFSTLTVSNMSPEDSSIYLCSGAGFGNEAFFGQGTRLTVV.

This clone was seen more than once but under ten times. The chain uses TRBV10-3 and TRBJ1-1; D gene unclear. This CDR3 is 12 amino acids long. Germline CDR1 reads ENHRY; CDR2 reads SYGVKD. V was cut by 5 bases and J by 7 bases, with 11 bases left in between. In DNA, the CDR3 is TGTGCCATCAGTTCAGGACGGGGTGAAGCTTTCTTT. This translates into CAISSGRGEAFF.

The CDR3 region is CASKQDSYNSPLHF. The CDR3 DNA reads TGTGCCAGCAAACAGGACTCCTATAATTCACCCCTCCACTTT. V gene TRBV6-4 combines with J gene TRBJ1-6; tentatively, D is TRBD1 (5 bases). The CDR3 is made up of 14 amino acids. Germline-derived CDR1 and CDR2 are MRHNA and SNTAGT. Trimming took off 7 bases at V and 0 bases at J, with 7 bases between the two ends.

The gene calls are TRBV30 and TRBJ2-3, with 8 bases fitting TRBD1. Germline V lookup: CDR1 GTSNPN, CDR2 SVGIG (reference sequence). Unmatched junction bases numbered 9, after V lost 2 bases and J lost 2 bases. The CDR3 spans 16 residues. The CDR3, as DNA: TGTGCCTGGAGTTTTTTTGGACAGGGACTCACAGATACGCAGTATTTT. This gives the protein CAWSFFGQGLTDTQYF.

A single count supports this clone. The V call is TRBV29-1, the J call TRBJ1-1; D not resolved. V gave up 4 bases and J gave up 4 bases, with 7 bases separating them. Germline CDR1 is SQVTM and CDR2 is ANQGSEA. This CDR3 spans 11 amino acids. The CDR3 reads CSVGRTTEAFF. CDR3 bases: TGCAGCGTTGGACGGACCACTGAAGCTTTCTTT. Complete variable domain (other parts from reference TRBV29-1 and TRBJ1-1): SAVISQKPSRDICQRGTSLTIQCQVDSQVTMMFWYRQQPGQSLTLIATANQGSEATYESGFVIDKFPISRPNLTFSTLTVSNMSPEDSSIYLCSVGRTTEAFFGQGTRLTVV.

The chain uses TRBV7-2 and TRBJ2-2; tentatively, D is TRBD1 (7 bases). Germline-derived CDR1 and CDR2 are SGHTA and FQGNSA. The germline V and J ends were trimmed by 8 bases and 1 base, with 11 bases remaining between them. This CDR3 region has 14 residues. The chain's CDR3 is CASGGTVNTGELFF. In DNA, the CDR3 is TGTGCCAGCGGCGGGACAGTGAACACCGGGGAGCTGTTTTTT.

This chain connects TRBV5-1 to TRBJ2-1, with 8 bases lining up with TRBD2. Per germline, CDR1 SGHRS and CDR2 YFSETQ. With 0 bases clipped from V and 4 bases from J, the junction kept 3 bases outside the gene matches. CDR3 length: 15 residues. The CDR3 spells CASSLDSGVYNEQFF. In DNA, the CDR3 is TGCGCCAGCAGCTTGGATAGCGGGGTATACAATGAGCAGTTCTTC.

This clone was detected only once. The chain recombines TRBV7-2 with TRBJ1-1; TRBD1 agrees at 7 bases. This CDR3 spans 15 amino acids. Unmatched junction bases numbered 8, after V lost 5 bases and J lost 2 bases. Germline V lookup: CDR1 SGHTA, CDR2 FQGNSA. The CDR3 loop is CASSAYRGGNTEAFF. As DNA, the CDR3 is TGTGCCAGCAGCGCATACAGGGGTGGCAACACTGAAGCTTTCTTT.

This chain links TRBV11-2 with TRBJ2-7, with 9 nucleotides matching TRBD2. V was clipped by 1 base and J by 0 bases; unmatched bases: 10. CDR1 and CDR2 from the germline V gene are SGHAT and FQNNGV. The CDR3 is made up of 18 amino acids. The CDR3 coding sequence is TGTGCCAGCAGCTTAGTCGGTTGGGGGCGGGGGGGCTCCTACGAGCAGTACTTC. It is translated as CASSLVGWGRGGSYEQYF.

V is TRBV6-1 and J is TRBJ2-2; tentative D call: TRBD2 (6 bases). The CDR3 totals 14 residues. V was pared by 7 bases and J by 6 bases, with 15 bases between. Germline V gene data show CDR1 as MNHNS and CDR2 as SASEGT. Here the CDR3 reads CASKEYGGAGELFF. The CDR3 region has the DNA TGTGCCAGCAAAGAGTACGGGGGAGCCGGGGAGCTGTTTTTT.

The V gene is TRBV5-6, the J gene TRBJ2-1; perhaps TRBD1 as D (6 bases). V lost 0 bases, J lost 6 bases, and 19 bases lay in between. Germline CDR1 is SGHDT and CDR2 is YYEEEE. The CDR3 covers 17 residues. CDR3 protein: CASSLGQVRLRANEQFF. The CDR3 coding sequence is TGTGCCAGCAGCTTGGGACAGGTTCGGCTCAGGGCCAATGAGCAGTTCTTC.

The V call is TRBV7-3, the J call TRBJ2-2, with 8 bases that match TRBD1. Germline CDR1 is SGHTA and CDR2 is FQGTGA. V lost 4 bases and J lost 7; bases outside the gene matches: 5. This CDR3 contains 14 residues. This chain's CDR3 is CASSSQGAGGELFF. CDR3 nucleotide sequence: TGTGCCAGCAGCTCCCAGGGGGCGGGCGGGGAGCTGTTTTTT.

The chain carries TRBV6-1 and TRBJ1-1; D unresolved. The CDR3 has 13 residues. In germline, CDR1 is MNHNS, CDR2 SASEGT. Trimming left V 4 bases short and J 3 bases short, with 9 bases between. The CDR3 here is CASSASTYTEAFF. CDR3 DNA: TGTGCCAGCAGTGCCTCTACCTACACTGAAGCTTTCTTT.